Reported below is one TCR beta chain. Using RNA template, CDR3s of TCR alpha and beta were amplified with iRepertoire arm-PCR. Using its own MiXCR run on the multiplex PCR reads, TCRdb lists one record per CDR3 protein. The sample records about 110,000 distinct CDR3 sequences, less than 30% being singletons. These data originate in a study of glioma-infiltrating T cells. CDR1 SGHRS and CDR2 YFSETQ come from the germline V gene. This CDR3 region has 14 residues. With V trimmed by 3 bases and J by 4 bases, 4 bases remained unmatched. This sequence originates from a human donor with low-grade glioma or glioblastoma, undergoing nonglioma brain surgery, or in good health (not recorded which). The gene calls are TRBV5-1 and TRBJ1-1; 9 bases align to TRBD1. Material for sequencing was glioma tissue, nonneoplastic brain tissue, or PBMCs (not recorded which). The CDR3 DNA is TGCGCCAGCAGCTGGGGACAGGGAACCACTGAAGCTTTCTTT. It yields the protein CASSWGQGTTEAFF.